These T cell receptor beta chains were read from a single sample in a study of breast tumors, draining lymph nodes, adjacent tissues. One entry per CDR3 protein results from TCRdb running MiXCR on the multiplex PCR reads. The sample records about 130,000 distinct CDR3 sequences, over 20% being singletons. Sequencing was performed on axillary lymph node tissue. Receptor source: a female donor with breast cancer. Some clones in this sample may be carry-over from other donors' samples. The CDR3 runs from the conserved cysteine through the conserved F or W. A D gene is named only where the DNA matches it firmly. The size entry is marked missing in some rows and otherwise reads once, few, many or a size class.

TGCAGTGCCGCCCGCCCAAGCGGGAGAATCTACGAGCAGTACTTC CSAARPSGRIYEQYF TRBD2 TRBJ2-7 TRBV20-1 many
TGTGCCAGCAGCCCAGGAAGAGGGATAAATGAGCAGTTCTTC CASSPGRGINEQFF . TRBJ2-1 TRBV5-6 many
TGTGCCAGCAGCTTACAAAGCGCGTACGAGCAGTACTTC CASSLQSAYEQYF . TRBJ2-7 TRBV7-6 many
TGCGCCAGCAGCCTAGCCGGGGGCGACGAGACCCAGTACTTC CASSLAGGDETQYF . TRBJ2-5 TRBV4-1 many
TGTGCCAGCTCACCAGAATTCTCGGCCACTGGCTACACCTTC CASSPEFSATGYTF . TRBJ1-2 TRBV18 .
TGCGCCAGCAGCGGGACAGGGGCTAGCAATTCACCCCTCCACTTT CASSGTGASNSPLHF TRBD1 TRBJ1-6 TRBV5-1 many
TGTGCCAGCAGTTTAAGTGGTGAGCAGTTCTTC CASSLSGEQFF . TRBJ2-1 TRBV27 .
TGTGCCAGCAGCTTGGGGCCCGTCTACAATGAGCAGTTCTTC CASSLGPVYNEQFF . TRBJ2-1 TRBV7-2 many
TGTGCCAGCAGCCCCGGGGGCTTTTCCTACGAGCAGTACTTC CASSPGGFSYEQYF . TRBJ2-7 TRBV11-2 many
TGTGCCAGCAGTGATAGATACTTC CASSDRYF . TRBJ2-4 TRBV2 .
TGTGCCAGCAGCCTAGCACAGGACCCAGGGGAGCAGTACTTC CASSLAQDPGEQYF . TRBJ2-7 TRBV7-9 many
TGTGCCAGCAATCCCACAGGGGGCCCCTTCTCCTACAATGAGCAGTTCTTC CASNPTGGPFSYNEQFF TRBD1 TRBJ2-1 TRBV27 few
TGTGCCAGTAGTCCGGTAAGGGGAGCGGGAGGTAATGAGCAGTTCTTC CASSPVRGAGGNEQFF TRBD2 TRBJ2-1 TRBV19 many
TGCGCCAGCATTTGGGAAACTGAAGCTTTCTTT CASIWETEAFF . TRBJ1-1 TRBV10-2 once
TGTGCCAGCAGCGGGGGCCTCGGGCGGGGAGAGACCCAGTACTTC CASSGGLGRGETQYF . TRBJ2-5 TRBV7-3 many
TGTGCCAGCCGGGGGGTGCGCAATCAGCCCCAGCATTTT CASRGVRNQPQHF . TRBJ1-5 TRBV2 many
TGTGCCAGCAGTGGGACTTCAAGCTCCTACAATGAGCAGTTCTTC CASSGTSSSYNEQFF . TRBJ2-1 TRBV12-3/TRBV12-4 many
TGTGCCAGCAGCGGTCTCCTCCGGGAGTTGGATACGCAGTATTTT CASSGLLRELDTQYF . TRBJ2-3 TRBV5-8 .
TGCGCCAGCAGCCCTGGGCAGGGCGGTGAAAAACTGTTTTTT CASSPGQGGEKLFF . TRBJ1-4 TRBV4-1 many
TGTGCCAGCAGCTCGCGGACAGGGACTGGAAACACCATATATTTT CASSSRTGTGNTIYF TRBD1 TRBJ1-3 TRBV9 many
TGTGCCAGCAGCGACCGACAGGTCGAACGTAATGGCTACACCTTC CASSDRQVERNGYTF . TRBJ1-2 TRBV7-9 many
TGTGCCAGCAGCCCCTGGGGACAGGGGGAGAACACTGAAGCTTTCTTT CASSPWGQGENTEAFF TRBD1 TRBJ1-1 TRBV7-8 .
TGCAGTGCTGCCTCCAAGGGACTAGCGGGCACAGATACGCAGTATTTT CSAASKGLAGTDTQYF TRBD2 TRBJ2-3 TRBV20-1 .
TGTGCCACAAAGGGGTCTACTGGAAACACCATATATTTT CATKGSTGNTIYF . TRBJ1-3 TRBV10-3 many
TGTGCCAGCAGATGGACTAATGAAAAACTGTTTTTT CASRWTNEKLFF . TRBJ1-4 TRBV6-1 many
TGTGCCAGTAAAGGACTAGCGGTAGATACGCAGTATTTT CASKGLAVDTQYF TRBD2 TRBJ2-3 TRBV19 many
TGCAGTGCCCCCCCAGCTGGGAACACAGATACGCAGTATTTT CSAPPAGNTDTQYF . TRBJ2-3 TRBV20-1 many
TGTGCCAGCAAAAACGCGGTTATGAACACTGAAGCTTTCTTT CASKNAVMNTEAFF . TRBJ1-1 TRBV24-1 few
TGTGCCAGCAGATCATTCGGTAGCTCTGGGGCCAACGTCCTGACTTTC CASRSFGSSGANVLTF . TRBJ2-6 TRBV12-3/TRBV12-4 many